A single sample is the source of the 2 T cell receptor beta chains below, sequenced in a study of cytomegalovirus exposure and HLA in healthy donors. It was with 60 Vbeta and 13 Jbeta primers that the PCR ran. The protocol was immunoSEQ multiplex PCR, while the TCRdb copy is restricted to in-frame clones and leaves out a portion. The table has 55,000 to 80,000 clones, about three quarters seen once; the top ten hold 9.7%. The sample was PBMCs. These receptors came from a man aged 40-50 years in good health and CMV-seronegative.

The chain carries TRBV19 and TRBJ2-1, with D maybe TRBD2 (6 bases). Germline-derived CDR1 and CDR2 are LNHDA and SQIVND (reference sequence). The CDR3 is 13 amino acids. Trimming shortened V by 8 bases and J by 8 bases, and 16 bases separated the two germline ends. DNA for the CDR3: TGTGCCAGTCCGGGCGGGGCGGTCCATGAGCAGTTCTTC. Residues: CASPGGAVHEQFF.

CDR3 region: CASSPGGRAYEQYF. The CDR3 nucleotides read TGTGCCAGCAGTCCCGGGGGAAGGGCCTACGAGCAGTACTTC. The chain couples TRBV7-2 to TRBJ2-7; D perhaps matches TRBD2 (6 bases). Germline V lookup: CDR1 SGHTA, CDR2 FQGNSA. The CDR3 has 14 residues. Deletions cut 6 bases from V and 2 bases from J, with 14 bases between.